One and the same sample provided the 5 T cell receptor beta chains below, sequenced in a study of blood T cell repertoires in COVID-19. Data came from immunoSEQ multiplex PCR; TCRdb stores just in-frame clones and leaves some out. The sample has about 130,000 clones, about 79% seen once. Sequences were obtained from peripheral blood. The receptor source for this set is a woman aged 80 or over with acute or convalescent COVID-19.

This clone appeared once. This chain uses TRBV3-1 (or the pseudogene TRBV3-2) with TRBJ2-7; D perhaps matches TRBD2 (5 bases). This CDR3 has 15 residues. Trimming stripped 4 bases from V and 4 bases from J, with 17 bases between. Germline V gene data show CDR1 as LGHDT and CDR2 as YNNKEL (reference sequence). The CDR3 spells CASSRGDLPHYEQYF. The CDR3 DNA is TGTGCCAGCAGCCGGGGAGACCTCCCCCATTACGAGCAGTACTTC.

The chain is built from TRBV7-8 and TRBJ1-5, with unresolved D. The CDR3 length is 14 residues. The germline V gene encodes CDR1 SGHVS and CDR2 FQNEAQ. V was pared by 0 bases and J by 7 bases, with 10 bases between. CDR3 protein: CASSLALGVQPQHF. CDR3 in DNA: TGTGCCAGCAGCTTAGCGCTCGGGGTCCAGCCCCAGCATTTT.

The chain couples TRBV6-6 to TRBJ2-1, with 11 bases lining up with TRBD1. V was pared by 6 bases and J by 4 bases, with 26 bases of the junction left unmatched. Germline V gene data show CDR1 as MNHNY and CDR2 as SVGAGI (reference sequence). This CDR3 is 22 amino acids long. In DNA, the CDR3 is TGTGCCAGCAGACGATGGACCTGGGACAGGGGGAGCGGGGGGCCTCCTTACAATGAGCAGTTCTTC. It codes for CASRRWTWDRGSGGPPYNEQFF.

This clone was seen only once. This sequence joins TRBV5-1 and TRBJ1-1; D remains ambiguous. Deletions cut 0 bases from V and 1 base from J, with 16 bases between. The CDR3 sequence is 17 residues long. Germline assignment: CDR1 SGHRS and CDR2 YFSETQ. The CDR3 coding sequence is TGCGCCAGCAGCTTGGCGCCTCTAGTTCAGAGGAACACTGAAGCTTTCTTT. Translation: CASSLAPLVQRNTEAFF. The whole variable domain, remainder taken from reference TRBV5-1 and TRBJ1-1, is KAGVTQTPRYLIKTRGQQVTLSCSPISGHRSVSWYQQTPGQGLQFLFEYFSETQRNKGNFPGRFSGRQFSNSRSEMNVSTLELGDSALYLCASSLAPLVQRNTEAFFGQGTRLTVV.

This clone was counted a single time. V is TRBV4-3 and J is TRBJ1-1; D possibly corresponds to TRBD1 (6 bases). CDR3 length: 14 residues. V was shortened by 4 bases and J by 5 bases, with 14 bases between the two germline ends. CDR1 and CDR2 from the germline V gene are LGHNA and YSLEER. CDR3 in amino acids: CASSLDRLGTEAFF. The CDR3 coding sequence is TGCGCCAGCAGCCTGGACAGATTGGGGACTGAAGCTTTCTTT.